Listed below are T cell receptor beta chains from one sample, sequenced in a study of lymphopenia after photon versus proton radiotherapy. Assay: immunoSEQ multiplex PCR; the TCRdb copy retains only in-frame clones and omits some. The table records some 55,000 clones, around 86% of them present only once. The source material was peripheral blood, sampled from a patient treated with photon-based radiotherapy. Receptors were obtained from a middle-aged man with gastric cancer. The CDR3 runs from the conserved cysteine through the conserved F or W. Each record gives: V gene, D gene, clone size, J gene, CDR3 protein, CDR3 DNA. D genes are given only for firm matches. Clone size is stated in some rows and not others, as once, few, many or a class when expanded.

>TRBV7-9|.|.|TRBJ2-7
CASSPIGDEQYF
TGTGCCAGCAGCCCCATCGGGGACGAGCAGTACTTC
>TRBV19|.|.|TRBJ1-1
CASIQSRRADTEAFF
TGTGCCAGTATCCAGAGCAGAAGGGCTGACACTGAAGCTTTCTTT
>TRBV5-1|TRBD1|.|TRBJ2-1
CASSLEQGALGEQFF
TGCGCCAGCAGCTTGGAACAGGGGGCTCTTGGTGAGCAGTTCTTC
>TRBV5-1|.|.|TRBJ2-1
CASSLEAQANEQFF
TGCGCCAGCAGCTTGGAGGCTCAGGCCAATGAGCAGTTCTTC
>TRBV29-1|.|.|TRBJ1-1
CSALARYTEAFF
TGCAGCGCGTTGGCCCGGTACACTGAAGCTTTCTTT
>TRBV6-5|TRBD2|.|TRBJ2-1
CASSYGTSWGNEQFF
TGTGCCAGCAGTTACGGGACTAGCTGGGGCAATGAGCAGTTCTTC
>TRBV4-1|TRBD2|.|TRBJ2-5
CASSQPLAGGETQYF
TGCGCCAGCAGCCAGCCCCTGGCGGGGGGAGAGACCCAGTACTTC
>TRBV12-5|.|few|TRBJ1-4
CASGLGASFNEKLFF
TGTGCTAGTGGTTTAGGAGCCAGCTTTAATGAAAAACTGTTTTTT
>TRBV9|TRBD2|.|TRBJ2-1
CASSGTSSYNEQFF
TGTGCCAGCAGCGGGACTAGCTCCTACAATGAGCAGTTCTTC
>TRBV6-1|.|.|TRBJ2-7
CASSKGQSYEQYF
TGTGCCAGCAGCAAAGGACAGTCCTACGAGCAGTACTTC
>TRBV6-5|.|.|TRBJ1-3
CASSYSSGNTIYF
TGTGCCAGCAGTTACTCGTCGGGAAACACCATATATTTT
>TRBV4-1|.|.|TRBJ2-1
CASSPTRGPSYNEQFF
TGCGCCAGCAGCCCGACGCGGGGGCCCTCCTACAATGAGCAGTTCTTC
>TRBV7-3|.|.|TRBJ1-1
CASSTAMNTEAFF
TGTGCCAGCAGCACAGCTATGAACACTGAAGCTTTCTTT
>TRBV6-5|.|.|TRBJ2-1
CASSGTGGQFF
TGTGCCAGCAGTGGGACTGGAGGGCAGTTCTTC
>TRBV4-3|.|.|TRBJ2-7
CASSQDYQGYSSYEQYF
TGCGCCAGCAGCCAAGACTACCAGGGGTATAGCTCCTACGAGCAGTACTTC
>TRBV10-3|TRBD1|.|TRBJ1-6
CAISEAGTGGGSPLHF
TGTGCCATCAGTGAGGCCGGGACAGGGGGCGGCTCACCCCTCCACTTT
>TRBV30|.|.|TRBJ2-7
CASLGASSYEQYF
TGTGCCTCGCTCGGGGCGAGCTCCTACGAGCAGTACTTC
>TRBV15|.|once|TRBJ1-5
CATSRDGTPDQQPQHF
TGTGCCACCAGCAGAGACGGGACCCCGGATCAGCAGCCCCAGCATTTT
>TRBV4-1|.|.|TRBJ1-3
CASSQEGQTRNTIYF
TGCGCCAGCAGCCAAGAAGGCCAGACGAGAAACACCATATATTTT
>TRBV18|.|.|TRBJ1-6
CASSPPSVRALHF
TGTGCCAGCTCACCACCCTCCGTCAGGGCTCTCCACTTT
>TRBV11-2|.|.|TRBJ1-5
CASSLDTGKAQPQHF
TGTGCCAGCAGCTTAGATACAGGGAAGGCTCAGCCCCAGCATTTT
>TRBV6-1|.|.|TRBJ1-5
CASREDRYNQPQHF
TGTGCCAGCAGGGAGGACAGATACAATCAGCCCCAGCATTTT
>TRBV10-3|TRBD1|.|TRBJ1-1
CAISEERQGANAFF
TGTGCCATCAGTGAGGAGAGACAGGGGGCGAATGCTTTCTTT
>TRBV11-1|TRBD1|.|TRBJ2-5
CASSSRDRETQYF
TGTGCCAGCAGCTCCCGGGACAGAGAGACCCAGTACTTC
>TRBV9|.|.|TRBJ1-1
CASSGIGRNTEAFF
TGTGCCAGCAGCGGGATAGGGCGGAACACTGAAGCTTTCTTT
>TRBV10-2|TRBD1|.|TRBJ1-5
CASSEGTGIQPQHF
TGCGCCAGCAGTGAGGGGACAGGGATTCAGCCCCAGCATTTT
>TRBV9|.|.|TRBJ2-7
CASSVTEAYEQYF
TGTGCCAGCAGCGTTACAGAGGCCTACGAGCAGTACTTC
>TRBV7-3|.|.|TRBJ2-6
CASSPGGTGANVLTF
TGTGCCAGCAGCCCCGGAGGGACTGGGGCCAACGTCCTGACTTTC
>TRBV4-2|.|.|TRBJ1-1
CASSQDGGGAFF
TGTGCCAGCAGCCAAGATGGCGGAGGAGCTTTCTTT
>TRBV10-3|.|.|TRBJ2-3
CAISESPDSLFPDTQYF
TGTGCCATCAGTGAGTCACCGGACAGCCTCTTTCCAGATACGCAGTATTTT
>TRBV7-6|.|.|TRBJ1-3
CASSSAGVGNTIYF
TGTGCCAGCAGTAGCGCTGGGGTTGGAAACACCATATATTTT
>TRBV25-1|TRBD1|.|TRBJ2-2
CASSEYAGQGKNTGELFF
TGTGCCAGCAGTGAATACGCGGGACAGGGCAAGAACACCGGGGAGCTGTTTTTT
>TRBV5-1|TRBD2|.|TRBJ2-3
CASSLRGVYTDTQYF
TGCGCCAGCAGCTTACGGGGGGTATACACAGATACGCAGTATTTT
>TRBV2|.|.|TRBJ2-7
CASSAGLLSYEQYF
TGTGCCAGCAGTGCTGGGCTGCTCTCCTACGAGCAGTACTTC
>TRBV5-1|.|.|TRBJ2-5
CASSLGLRETQYF
TGCGCCAGCAGCCTGGGACTGAGGGAGACCCAGTACTTC
>TRBV4-1|.|.|TRBJ2-3
CASSLITQDTQYF
TGCGCCAGCAGCCTTATAACTCAGGATACGCAGTATTTT
>TRBV5-1|.|.|TRBJ1-4
CASSQDARGGEKLFF
TGCGCCAGCAGCCAGGACGCCCGAGGGGGTGAAAAACTGTTTTTT
>TRBV7-8|.|.|TRBJ2-1
CASSPRWERVRGEQFF
TGTGCCAGCAGCCCCCGCTGGGAGCGGGTCCGGGGGGAGCAGTTCTTC
>TRBV5-4|TRBD2|.|TRBJ2-1
CASSLRGGPLDSYNEQFF
TGTGCCAGCAGCTTGCGCGGGGGGCCCCTAGACTCCTACAATGAGCAGTTCTTC
>TRBV14|TRBD1|.|TRBJ1-4
CASSLRTGATTNEKLFF
TGTGCCAGCAGCCTAAGGACAGGGGCAACAACTAATGAAAAACTGTTTTTT
>TRBV5-1|.|.|TRBJ1-3
CASSLASHSGNTIYF
TGCGCCAGCAGCTTGGCGTCCCACTCTGGAAACACCATATATTTT
>TRBV7-6|TRBD2|.|TRBJ2-3
CASSLAASGNTDTQYF
TGTGCCAGCAGCTTAGCGGCTAGCGGAAACACAGATACGCAGTATTTT
>TRBV5-6|.|.|TRBJ2-7
CASSLRWTTIYEQYF
TGTGCCAGCAGCTTGAGATGGACCACTATCTACGAGCAGTACTTC
>TRBV7-2|TRBD2|.|TRBJ2-2
CASRGERGGLSTGELFF
TGTGCCAGCAGAGGGGAGCGGGGGGGTCTAAGCACCGGGGAGCTGTTTTTT
>TRBV9|TRBD1|.|TRBJ2-3
CASSPGGTGGDTQYF
TGTGCCAGCAGCCCGGGCGGGACAGGGGGAGATACGCAGTATTTT
>TRBV6-5|TRBD1|.|TRBJ1-1
CASSRGTENTEAFF
TGTGCCAGCAGTCGAGGGACAGAGAACACTGAAGCTTTCTTT
>TRBV9|TRBD2|once|TRBJ2-5
CASSSTGTSGETQYF
TGTGCCAGCAGTTCCACCGGGACTAGCGGAGAGACCCAGTACTTC
>TRBV7-2|.|.|TRBJ2-7
CASSLNRYEQYF
TGTGCCAGCAGCTTGAACCGGTACGAGCAGTACTTC
>TRBV5-1|.|.|TRBJ2-7
CASSLYGAYEQYF
TGCGCCAGCAGCTTGTATGGAGCCTACGAGCAGTACTTC
>TRBV5-6|TRBD2|.|TRBJ2-5
CASSLVVLAGGPSKTQYF
TGTGCCAGCAGCTTAGTAGTACTAGCGGGGGGGCCCTCGAAGACCCAGTACTTC
>TRBV7-2|.|.|TRBJ1-6
CASSPDPGQSLHF
TGTGCCAGCAGCCCCGATCCCGGGCAGTCTCTCCACTTT
>TRBV7-2|TRBD2|.|TRBJ2-1
CASSLVSSRGGRNEQFF
TGTGCCAGCAGCTTAGTGTCCTCTCGCGGGGGTAGAAATGAGCAGTTCTTC
>TRBV14|.|.|TRBJ2-7
CASSPTRAGEQYF
TGTGCCAGCAGCCCGACCCGGGCTGGGGAGCAGTACTTC
>TRBV28|.|.|TRBJ1-5
CASSLELPSQPQHF
TGTGCCAGCAGTTTAGAACTGCCGAGTCAGCCCCAGCATTTT
>TRBV18|TRBD1|.|TRBJ2-7
CASSPTGEDEQYF
TGTGCCAGCTCACCGACAGGGGAGGACGAGCAGTACTTC